Included here is one TCR beta chain sequence, with context. Its antigen is unidentified. TCR libraries were built from 450 to 650 ng of total RNA by linear amplification. Authors' methods: Sequencing covered under 100,000 rearranged alpha-chain transcripts across several healthy donors. TCRdb re-called the reads through MiXCR, storing one row per CDR3 protein. Clone size and V and J calls follow TCRdb, not the original study. The repertoire holds some 190,000 distinct CDR3 sequences, with about 74% as singletons. Germline assignment: CDR1 SQVTM and CDR2 ANQGSEA. The CDR3 totals 14 residues. V lost 3 bases and J lost 4, with 15 bases in between. These data are taken from a study of healthy donors' naive CD4 and CD8 T cells. Study-level points and caveats: Positive CDR3 charge linked to CD4+ cells, negative to CD8+ cells.

What was sequenced was naive CD4+ and CD8+ T cells sorted from blood, pooled from several donors. The source is a pool of human donors in good health; the sample pools cells from several healthy donors. The J gene is TRBJ1-2, the V gene TRBV29-1; D uncertain. The chain's CDR3 is CSVDFAGSAYGYTF. The CDR3, as DNA: TGCAGCGTTGATTTTGCGGGGAGTGCCTATGGCTACACCTTC.